The sequence of this TCR beta chain was determined in a study of regulatory T cells in long-lasting Graves disease. Study-level information: Patients with new Graves' disease had used antithyroid drugs below 3 months. Notes on the study in general: Favored gene segments in persistent disease were TRBV28, TRBJ1-2 and TRBJ2-5. Study was limited to peripheral blood, excluding thyroid tissue. TCR diversity was lower in persistent than newly diagnosed Graves' disease.

In its sample, this clonotype was seen a few times. Its antigen is still unknown. Indicated time point: newly diagnosed GD, antithyroid drugs for less than 3 months. The authors made the TCR library using RNA they extracted from PBMCs. The V end lost 0 bases, the J end lost 1 base, and 4 bases lay between the germline ends. CDR1 is DFQATT, CDR2 SNEGSKA, per germline (reference sequence). This CDR3 is 12 amino acids long. Sequencing libraries for TCR beta were prepared with iRepertoire HTBI primers and Arm-PCR of CDR3 regions. TCRdb fed the multiplex PCR reads into MiXCR, producing one record per CDR3 protein. The table records around 360,000 distinct CDR3 sequences, about 16% of them present only once. These data were likewise used in another study, on T cells in Graves' hyperthyroidism and ophthalmopathy.

The J gene is TRBJ2-7, the V gene TRBV20-1, with D unresolved. This TCR was recovered from a woman between 18 and 30 years old with Graves disease. The sequencing used peripheral blood mononuclear cells (PBMCs), collected at new diagnosis, from a patient treated with antithyroid drugs. CDR3 region: CSARDPSYEQYF. The CDR3 nucleotides are TGCAGTGCTAGAGACCCTTCCTACGAGCAGTACTTC.